This T cell receptor (beta chain) was recorded in a study of Ad26.COV2.S vaccination and SARS-CoV-2 variants. The overall study: In the study, Ad26.COV2.S was injected intramuscularly once, or twice 56 days apart.

Data came from immunoSEQ multiplex PCR; TCRdb stores just in-frame clones and leaves some out. The sample includes around 450,000 clones, 80% to 90% of them seen just once. Note on this clone: The same CDR3 also results from other DNA sequences found in this sample.

Treatment in this sample: approximately 18 received Ad26.COV2.S at low or high dose, single or two shots; about 5 received placebo; per-sample allocation not given. Samples analyzed were those drawn on day 63 after the first vaccine or placebo injection. The receptor comes from a person between 18 and 60 years old who received the Ad26.COV2.S COVID-19 vaccine or a placebo. The source was peripheral blood, collected in a trial of Ad26.COV2.S vaccine versus placebo.

The CDR3 bases are TGTGCCAGCAACGGACGGACTGAAGCTTTCTTT. Protein sequence: CASNGRTEAFF. This chain links TRBV6-5 with TRBJ1-1; D remains unclear. Germline V gene lookup returns CDR1 MNHEY and CDR2 SVGAGI. Trimming took off 7 bases at V and 5 bases at J, with 8 bases between the two ends. The CDR3 consists of 11 residues.